Presented here are 12 T cell receptor beta chains from one specimen sequenced in a study of response to subunit inactivated influenza vaccine (dated by TCRdb to the late 2010s). To prepare the library, RT-PCR was applied. The instrument was an Illumina HiSeq 2500. The public sequencing data were trimmed at Q25 with fastp and processed into clonotypes with MiXCR by TCRdb, which kept only in-frame beta chains. Rows with one shared CDR3 protein collapse into an entry with the most common genes and DNA. This sample holds about 310,000 distinct CDR3 sequences; about a fifth were observed only once. The ten largest clonotypes hold 9.5% to 13% of the sample. The specimen comprised PBMCs from blood, sampled 21 months after vaccination. The receptors here all came from a man in his fifties or sixties who received an inactivated influenza vaccine. Donor details come from another sample of the same person, matched by shared clones.

Comments on this clonotype: Germline is not matched at one junction end, which may reflect a read error. J is TRBJ2-3 and V is TRBV20-1, with D tentatively TRBD2 (7 bases). The germline V gene has CDR1 DFQATT and CDR2 SNEGSKA (reference sequence). The CDR3 extends over 9 amino acids. This CDR3 is CRAKGGGFF. CDR3 bases: TGCAGGGCGAAGGGGGGGGGTTTTTTT.

This clonotype was counted only a few times. V gene TRBV11-2 combines with J gene TRBJ1-4; possible D gene TRBD1, 5 bases. CDR3 length: 15 amino acids. Trimming left V 6 bases short and J 3 bases short, with 14 bases between. Per the germline V gene, CDR1 is SGHAT and CDR2 is FQNNGV. The DNA for the CDR3 is TGTGCCAGCAGACGTCCGGGACGTTCTAATGAAAAACTGTTTTTT. It is translated as CASRRPGRSNEKLFF.

The genes are TRBV5-1 and TRBJ1-2; D remains unclear. CDR1 is SGHRS, CDR2 YFSETQ, per germline. The CDR3 sequence is 16 residues long. V was pared by 1 base and J by 0 bases, with 13 bases between. The CDR3 sequence: CASSLHPAPTNYGYTF. The CDR3 region has the DNA TGCGCCAGCAGCTTGCATCCAGCCCCCACTAACTATGGCTACACCTTC.

The rearrangement links TRBV30 to TRBJ2-7, with 12 bases that match TRBD1. Germline V gene lookup returns CDR1 GTSNPN and CDR2 SVGIG (reference sequence). The CDR3 spans 15 residues. V trimming: 1 base; J trimming: 5 bases; junction bases outside the gene matches: 6. CDR3 DNA sequence: TGTGCCTGGAGTGACCGGGACAGGGGGCTCCACGAGCAGTACTTC. This encodes CAWSDRDRGLHEQYF.

This rearrangement joins TRBV7-9 to TRBJ2-7; D is uncertain. Germline V gene data show CDR1 as SEHNR and CDR2 as FQNEAQ (reference sequence). Trimming took 2 bases from V and 2 from J, leaving 10 bases between them. The CDR3 is 14 amino acids. CDR3 sequence reads: CASSLPDKAYEQYF. The CDR3 DNA reads TGTGCCAGCAGCTTACCAGACAAGGCCTACGAGCAGTACTTC.

The chain links TRBV9 to TRBJ2-7; no clear D. CDR1 and CDR2 (germline): SGDLS, YYNGEE. The CDR3 spans 15 residues. Trimming pared 2 bases from V and 3 bases from J, leaving 15 bases between. The CDR3, as DNA: TGTGCCAGCAGCGTCGACGGGCAGACAAACTACGAGCAGTACTTC. Its translation: CASSVDGQTNYEQYF.

This clonotype was counted a few times. This chain uses TRBV7-9 with TRBJ1-2, with 7 bases that match TRBD1. This CDR3 contains 15 residues. Germline V lookup: CDR1 SEHNR, CDR2 FQNEAQ (reference sequence). After removal of 5 bases from V and 4 bases from J, the junction contained 10 bases not matched to a gene. The CDR3 here is CASSIRRDSAYGYTF. The CDR3 DNA reads as TGTGCCAGCAGCATCAGGAGGGACAGCGCCTATGGCTACACCTTC.

This clonotype showed up just a few times. This chain joins TRBV3-1 and TRBJ1-1; D unresolved. The length of the CDR3 is 15 residues. Trimming took off 3 bases at V and 0 bases at J, with 11 bases between the two ends. The germline CDR1 and CDR2 sequences are LGHDT and YNNKEL (reference sequence). CDR3 protein: CASSQRTLLNTEAFF. The CDR3 DNA is TGTGCCAGCAGCCAGCGCACGCTGCTGAACACTGAAGCTTTCTTT. The complete variable domain, with remaining parts taken from reference TRBV3-1 and TRBJ1-1, reads DTAVSQTPKYLVTQMGNDKSIKCEQNLGHDTMYWYKQDSKKFLKIMFSYNNKELIINETVPNRFSPKSPDKAHLNLHINSLELGDSAVYFCASSQRTLLNTEAFFGQGTRLTVV.

V gene TRBV28 combines with J gene TRBJ2-2, with 7 bases identical to TRBD1. After removal of 2 bases from V and 2 bases from J, the junction contained 8 bases not matched to a gene. Germline V lookup: CDR1 MDHEN, CDR2 SYDVKM. This CDR3 region has 17 residues. CDR3 coding DNA: TGTGCCAGCAGTTTACCGTTCGGGACAGATAACACCGGGGAGCTGTTTTTT. It specifies CASSLPFGTDNTGELFF.

The chain combines TRBV12-3 or TRBV12-4 with TRBJ1-2, with 11 bases fitting TRBD1. CDR3 size: 17 residues. Trimming removed 5 bases from V and 4 bases from J; junction bases left unmatched: 12. The CDR3 region is CASSTGTGGYLGYGYTF. The DNA of the CDR3 is TGTGCCAGCAGTACCGGGACAGGGGGATATTTAGGCTATGGCTACACCTTC.

This chain joins TRBV20-1 and TRBJ1-6; perhaps TRBD1 as D (5 bases). The CDR3 totals 13 residues. V gave up 5 bases and J gave up 10 bases, with 15 bases separating them. Germline CDR1 and CDR2: DFQATT and SNEGSKA (reference sequence). CDR3 nucleotides: TGCAGTGCTGGAACAGGACTCGGCTCACCCCTCCACTTT. Protein product: CSAGTGLGSPLHF.

This clonotype was seen a handful of times. V gene TRBV10-3 combines with J gene TRBJ1-1; 8 bases map to TRBD1. V dropped 6 bases and J dropped 2; count of bases not matched to a gene: 8. CDR3 length: 15 residues. Germline assignment: CDR1 ENHRY and CDR2 SYGVKD. CDR3: CAISKVGQGNTEAFF. The CDR3 nucleotides are TGTGCCATCAGCAAGGTCGGACAGGGAAACACTGAAGCTTTCTTT.